This record concerns one T cell receptor beta chain sequence. This sample is drawn from a study of blood T cell repertoires in COVID-19. At the level of the study: Specimens from acute and convalescent COVID-19 originated in the United States, Italy and Spain. PBMCs, B-cell-depleted T cells, or T cells were the source of the cDNA or gDNA that made up the material.

V was clipped by 10 bases and J by 4 bases, with 20 bases between them. CDR3 length: 15 amino acids. The germline V gene has CDR1 LNHDA and CDR2 SQIVND (reference sequence). Original handling: Amplification from reference gene primers served as the basis for estimated nucleated cell counts. Assay: immunoSEQ multiplex PCR; the TCRdb copy retains only in-frame clones and omits some. V and J calls and clone size are copied from that table; D and trimming were computed from the DNA. The sample lists 150,000 to 200,000 clones, over 80% occurring once. The V gene is TRBV19, the J gene TRBJ1-5; a possible D gene is TRBD1 (6 bases). The receptor was derived from a woman between 50 and 59 years old with acute or convalescent COVID-19. The sample taken for sequencing was peripheral blood. The CDR3 DNA is TGTGCCACCTCGGACAGTCCCCAGTGGAATCAGCCCCAGCATTTT. Translation: CATSDSPQWNQPQHF. Full variable domain (rest looked up from reference TRBV19 and TRBJ1-5): DGGITQSPKYLFRKEGQNVTLSCEQNLNHDAMYWYRQDPGQGLRLIYYSQIVNDFQKGDIAEGYSVSREKKESFPLTVTSAQKNPTAFYLCATSDSPQWNQPQHFGDGTRLSIL.